This T cell receptor (beta chain) was found in a study of CD8 T cells in ankylosing spondylitis. Study observations and caveats: Earlier reports found some motif variants in synovial fluid and blood in reactive arthritis.

This clonotype turned up a few times. Its target is unknown. CDR3 length equals 15 residues. Trimming removed 1 base from V and 3 bases from J, with 12 bases in between. Germline V gives CDR1 SGHRS, CDR2 YFSETQ. Preparation of TCR beta libraries was done by quantitative 5'-RACE with molecular barcodes. TCRdb itself ran the 5' RACE reads through MiXCR, one entry per CDR3 protein. This sample carries under 250,000 distinct CDR3 sequences, roughly 32% of them seen once, and the ten largest clones take around 4.4%. The chain links TRBV5-1 to TRBJ2-3; D is perhaps TRBD1 or TRBD2 (5 bases each). This TCR was sampled from a male donor with ankylosing spondylitis or in good health (not recorded which). Sequencing was carried out using blood, either unsorted or a sorted T cell fraction (not recorded which). This chain's CDR3 is CASSLWDPATDTQYF. As DNA, the CDR3 is TGCGCCAGCAGCTTGTGGGACCCAGCGACAGATACGCAGTATTTT.